The T cell receptor beta chain under discussion was sequenced for a study of CD8 T cells in ankylosing spondylitis. This CDR3 contains 17 residues. TCRdb passed the 5' RACE reads through MiXCR, listing each CDR3 protein once. The repertoire holds around 210,000 distinct CDR3 sequences, with around 8% as singletons. Notes on the study in general: Reactive arthritis synovial fluid and blood were previously reported to contain some motif variants. Disease-linked clones had a CD8+ phenotype and relatively low frequency in peripheral blood. It was reported that disease-linked clones were significantly enriched in matched ankylosing spondylitis synovial fluid. Made up of under 10 highly homologous variants, a TCR beta motif appeared characteristic of ankylosing spondylitis blood.

Of note for this clonotype: Antigen: not known.

The origin of this receptor is a female donor with ankylosing spondylitis or in good health (not recorded which). The rearrangement joins TRBV21-1 to TRBJ2-5; the table calls TRBD2, which could not be checked here. TRBV21-1 is noted as a pseudogene. Material: blood, either unsorted or a sorted T cell fraction (not recorded which). CDR3 bases: TGTGCCAGCAGCACCCAACCGAGCGGGAGGGCCCAAGAGACCCAGTACTTC. This codes for CASSTQPSGRAQETQYF.